A single TCR beta chain is shown here with its context. Its specific antigen is unknown. Base qualities are not provided; no much larger clone lies one nucleotide away. This sample is part of a study of shared clonotypes between healthy human individuals (dated by TCRdb to the early 2020s). Notes on the research overall: The cohort included a few men and a couple of women between 18 and 49 years of age. To increase sequencing depth and limit assay-specific biases, different laboratories used diverse techniques to prepare libraries and sequence TCR repertoires. For each donor, three plates each were used for CD4 naive and CD4 memory, two plates were used for CD8 naive, and one plate was used for CD8 memory. Leukapheresis yielded between about 0.94 and 9.5 billion PBMCs per donor. To estimate repertoire size and how much clonotypes are shared between individuals, the study performed deep sequencing of blood TCR repertoires from 4 to 6 healthy adults. Study-level results and caveats: Pairwise subsampling led to the expectation that sequencing depth would affect the degree of clonotype sharing among donors. Sampling was restricted to blood, and TCR repertoires in tissue are likely to differ from TCR repertoires in blood. Compared with non-shared clonotypes, clonotypes shared by all four sorted-subset donors had higher generation probabilities. The small number of donors limited the genetic and exposure-history diversity represented. Estimated clonotype richness was generally larger for naive than for memory subsets. Even with the large sequencing depth, rarefaction of the sorted-subset datasets indicated that sequencing was incomplete. Sharing across four donors was observed for approximately 4.6% of naive CD4, less than 4% of naive CD8, 2.3% of memory CD4, and around 0.4% of memory CD8 clonotypes.

The junction carries 19 bases between V and J, which are trimmed by 0 bases and 4 bases respectively. CDR1 and CDR2 (SGDLS, YYNGEE) derive from the germline V gene. Inclusive of the bounding cysteine and phenylalanine, the CDR3 is 17 residues long. Solely the CDR3 DNA is kept, with 51 bases framed from the first base. Donors were healthy HIV-negative adults with no recently reported acute infections or vaccinations. Only Caucasian adults living in Nashville, Tennessee, USA were represented among the donors. CD4+ T cells were enriched by magnetic negative selection, after which naive cells were positively selected on CD45RA and the negative fraction was taken as the memory subset. Blood was obtained by leukapheresis, after which PBMCs were separated by Ficoll-Histopaque density gradient centrifugation and cryopreserved in liquid nitrogen vapor phase. Analytical flow cytometry was used to check the purity and quantity of each magnetically sorted T cell population. Genomic DNA was isolated from each sorted fraction and quantified by UV absorbance on a Nanodrop 2000c.

TCR CDR3 regions were amplified from genomic DNA by multiplex PCR using the deep immunoSEQ assay. Extracted genomic DNA from each cell subset was distributed evenly across all wells of several immunoSEQ 96-well plates, and each plate was treated as a replicate. Each replicate PCR for sorted subsets received approximately 200 ng genomic DNA, equal to about 30,000 T cell genomes. The purified libraries were quantified using a Qubit 3.0 fluorometer, sized with a Bioanalyzer 2100, and then quantified again using the KAPA Library Quantification kit. Each immunoSEQ 96-well plate was sequenced on its own single-read 150-cycle Illumina NextSeq 550 flow cell. The paper's processing steps were these. The immunoSEQ output contained only junctional sequences without quality scores, so filtering could not match that applied to full-length reads. Sequences were annotated with PyIR, a Python wrapper for IgBLAST v1.9, using IMGT germline references to assign V/J genes and CDR3. Reads were removed for weak V/J assignments (E-value above 1e-6), missing CDR3, stop codons, out-of-frame junctions, or ambiguous translated residues. V3J clonotypes were defined as sequences sharing the same inferred V gene, J gene, and CDR3 amino acid sequence. Percentage overlap between repertoires was calculated by dividing the number of shared unique clonotypes by the size of the smaller repertoire. Repertoire richness was assessed with RTK rarefaction, the Chao1 estimator, and Recon v2.1 estimates of unobserved clonotypes. OLGA was used to compute generation probabilities for all TCRbeta clonotypes that the gDNA method yielded from a handful of donors. TCRdb carries this immuneACCESS record with in-frame sequences only. Its versions omit some clonotypes, under half of them owing to an unresolved V gene in the studies checked, with the rest unexplained. The V and J calls and clone size are taken from that table; D and trimming were inferred from the DNA. A total of some 1.5 million clones appear in this sample, approximately 98% of them only once. Approximately 0.44% of the sample is held by the ten biggest clonotypes.

This chain joins TRBV9 to TRBJ1-2; TRBD1 could be the D gene, as 5 bases match. The receptor was derived from a man aged 30-40 years in good health. Sample: naive CD4+ T cells sorted from blood. The meaning of the sample's cell subset or site label: CD45RA+ positively selected. CDR3 region: CASSVDDGGTYFYGYTF. In nucleotide form, the sequence is TGTGCCAGCAGCGTAGATGATGGAGGGACGTATTTCTATGGCTACACCTTC.